A single sample gave rise to the 28 T cell receptor beta chains below, sequenced in a study of blood T cells in healthy people across ages. Sample-barcoded 5' priming and a J-beta primer mix drove a second PCR of 7 to 11 cycles. MiXCR, run by TCRdb on the 5' RACE reads, gives a single entry per CDR3 protein. The data contain roughly 1.5 million distinct CDR3 sequences, 42% of them singletons. The sequenced material came from blood. These receptors came from a woman in her late teens or twenties in good health.

This clonotype was seen more than once but under ten times. V is TRBV5-1 and J is TRBJ1-1, with D unresolved. Trimming took off 0 bases at V and 7 bases at J, with 13 bases between the two ends. CDR3 length: 14 residues. Germline lookup yields CDR1 SGHRS and CDR2 YFSETQ. CDR3 coding DNA: TGCGCCAGCAGCTTGGTCTCAACGGCGGATGAAGCTTTCTTT. Translated, it gives CASSLVSTADEAFF. Full variable domain (rest looked up from reference TRBV5-1 and TRBJ1-1): KAGVTQTPRYLIKTRGQQVTLSCSPISGHRSVSWYQQTPGQGLQFLFEYFSETQRNKGNFPGRFSGRQFSNSRSEMNVSTLELGDSALYLCASSLVSTADEAFFGQGTRLTVV.

This chain's CDR3 is CASSWTDGTEAFF. For the CDR3, the DNA is TGTGCCAGCAGTTGGACGGACGGGACTGAAGCTTTCTTT. The chain combines TRBV6-2 or TRBV6-3 with TRBJ1-1; D is unclear. With 4 bases removed from V and 5 bases from J, the gap between germline ends came to 11 bases. The germline V gene has CDR1 MNHEY and CDR2 SVGEGT. The CDR3 covers 13 residues.

The chain links TRBV4-1 to TRBJ1-4; a possible D gene is TRBD1 (5 bases). This CDR3 spans 15 amino acids. The V and J ends lost 0 bases and 5 bases respectively, with 10 bases between them. The germline gives CDR1 MGHRA, CDR2 YSYEKL. Written as DNA, the CDR3 is TGCGCCAGCAGCCAAGATAGGCAGGGCAATGAAAAACTGTTTTTT. Translation: CASSQDRQGNEKLFF.

This chain uses TRBV20-1 with TRBJ2-1, with 8 bases that match TRBD2. Germline V gene data show CDR1 as DFQATT and CDR2 as SNEGSKA (reference sequence). This CDR3 spans 14 amino acids. With 6 bases clipped from V and 8 bases from J, the junction kept 12 bases outside the gene matches. In DNA form, the CDR3 reads TGCAGTGCCAAAGAGAGAGCGGGAGTACATGAGCAGTTCTTC. Its protein is CSAKERAGVHEQFF.

This clonotype was recorded a few times. This chain connects TRBV20-1 to TRBJ2-7; TRBD2 aligns across 11 bases. The CDR3 is made up of 14 amino acids. Germline CDR1 is DFQATT and CDR2 is SNEGSKA (reference sequence). J gave up 7 bases and V 7 bases, and 12 bases lay outside the gene matches. The CDR3 sequence is CSGLLAGGTAEQYF. The CDR3 DNA sequence: TGCAGTGGCCTATTAGCGGGAGGGACCGCTGAGCAGTACTTC.

The chain joins TRBV12-3 or TRBV12-4 to TRBJ2-4, with D uncertain. V gave up 3 bases and J gave up 3 bases, with 9 bases separating them. The CDR3 covers 14 residues. CDR3 in amino acids: CASSFLGSKNIQYF. CDR3 nucleotide sequence: TGTGCCAGCAGTTTCCTCGGCAGCAAAAACATTCAGTACTTC.

This clonotype was recorded at least ten times. The rearrangement joins TRBV12-3 or TRBV12-4 to TRBJ1-5; unclear D gene. The CDR3 runs 14 residues. Deletions cut 1 base from V and 4 bases from J, with 8 bases between. Here the CDR3 reads CASSLVAGNQPQHF. The CDR3 nucleotides read TGTGCCAGCAGTTTAGTAGCAGGTAATCAGCCCCAGCATTTT.

This clonotype came up a few times. The CDR3 DNA reads as TGTGCCAGCAGAAACGGGCTGGCCAGCTCCTACAATGAGCAGTTCTTC. This gives the protein CASRNGLASSYNEQFF. V gene TRBV28 combines with J gene TRBJ2-1; no firm D call. The CDR3 totals 16 residues. Germline CDR1 and CDR2: MDHEN and SYDVKM. V lost 6 bases and J lost 0, with 15 bases in between.

This clonotype was detected a few times. The chain couples TRBV7-9 to TRBJ2-1, with 7 bases identical to TRBD2. V dropped 0 bases and J dropped 8; count of bases not matched to a gene: 7. Germline CDR1 is SEHNR and CDR2 is FQNEAQ (reference sequence). CDR3 length: 15 amino acids. CDR3 nucleotide sequence: TGTGCCAGCAGCTTAGCGCTCGGCGGGAGCGATGAGCAGTTCTTC. Its protein is CASSLALGGSDEQFF.

V gene TRBV7-9 combines with J gene TRBJ1-1; TRBD1 is a possible D gene (5 bases). Looked up from germline, CDR1 is SEHNR and CDR2 is FQNEAQ (reference sequence). Trimming took off 5 bases at V and 0 bases at J, with 13 bases between the two ends. The CDR3 covers 15 residues. The CDR3 is CASSRDAFMNTEAFF. The CDR3 DNA is TGTGCCAGCAGCCGGGACGCCTTTATGAACACTGAAGCTTTCTTT.

The chain couples TRBV7-2 to TRBJ1-1, with 8 bases lining up with TRBD1. Looked up from germline, CDR1 is SGHTA and CDR2 is FQGNSA. With V trimmed by 4 bases and J by 5 bases, 9 bases remained unmatched. The CDR3 loop spans 15 amino acids. CDR3 residues: CASSSSGGAGTEAFF. CDR3 nucleotide sequence: TGTGCCAGCAGCTCTTCAGGGGGCGCGGGGACTGAAGCTTTCTTT.

This clonotype was seen only once. Germline is not matched at one junction end, which may reflect a read error. V usage is TRBV20-1 and J usage is TRBJ2-1; D may be TRBD1 (5 bases). The germline gives CDR1 DFQATT, CDR2 SNEGSKA (reference sequence). The CDR3 is 16 amino acids. The CDR3 nucleotides are TGCAGTGCTAGAGATCTCCCAGGGTCTAGGAACAATAAGCAGTTCTTC. It is translated as CSARDLPGSRNNKQFF.

The V and J genes are TRBV7-9 and TRBJ1-2, with D possibly matching TRBD1 (5 bases). The CDR3 extends over 14 amino acids. The germline V and J ends were trimmed by 4 bases and 7 bases, with 16 bases remaining between them. Germline V gene sequence: CDR1 SEHNR, CDR2 FQNEAQ (reference sequence). In DNA, the CDR3 is TGTGCCAGCAGCTATCACAGCAGGGCCGGTGGCTACACCTTC. This encodes CASSYHSRAGGYTF.

This sequence joins TRBV5-1 and TRBJ2-3, with 8 bases fitting TRBD2. The V segment lost 0 bases and the J segment 4 bases; nucleotides outside the gene matches: 7. Germline V gene sequence: CDR1 SGHRS, CDR2 YFSETQ. The CDR3 length is 16 residues. CDR3 residues: CASSLVAGGVSDTQYF. In DNA form, the CDR3 reads TGCGCCAGCAGCTTGGTTGCGGGGGGTGTATCAGATACGCAGTATTTT. Full variable domain (remainder filled in from reference TRBV5-1 and TRBJ2-3): KAGVTQTPRYLIKTRGQQVTLSCSPISGHRSVSWYQQTPGQGLQFLFEYFSETQRNKGNFPGRFSGRQFSNSRSEMNVSTLELGDSALYLCASSLVAGGVSDTQYFGPGTRLTVL.

V is TRBV20-1 and J is TRBJ2-7; D tentatively fits TRBD1 or TRBD2 (5 bases each). Germline-derived CDR1 and CDR2 are DFQATT and SNEGSKA (reference sequence). V was trimmed by 3 bases and J by 2 bases, leaving 14 bases between them. This CDR3 is built from 14 residues. For the CDR3, the DNA is TGCAGTGCTAGGGCTTGGGACGTCACCTACGAGCAGTACTTC. Protein sequence: CSARAWDVTYEQYF.

The V and J genes are TRBV7-3 and TRBJ2-1, with unresolved D. Trimming stripped 5 bases from V and 3 bases from J, with 11 bases between. Looked up from germline, CDR1 is SGHTA and CDR2 is FQGTGA. The CDR3 sequence is 14 residues long. CDR3 bases: TGTGCCAGCAGCGCCGATAGCAGCTACAATGAGCAGTTCTTC. Amino acids: CASSADSSYNEQFF. The full variable domain, rest sourced from reference TRBV7-3 and TRBJ2-1, is GAGVSQTPSNKVTEKGKYVELRCDPISGHTALYWYRQSLGQGPEFLIYFQGTGAADDSGLPNDRFFAVRPEGSVSTLKIQRTERGDSAVYLCASSADSSYNEQFFGPGTRLTVL.

J is TRBJ2-1 and V is TRBV6-5; the match to TRBD1 covers 11 bases. Per the germline V gene, CDR1 is MNHEY and CDR2 is SVGAGI. The J segment lost 8 bases and the V segment lost 4 bases, leaving 7 bases of the junction unmatched. The CDR3 length is 15 residues. The CDR3 bases are TGTGCCAGCAGTTTCGGACAGGGGGCGCGTTATGAGCAGTTCTTC. It encodes CASSFGQGARYEQFF.

This clonotype was observed once. One end of the junction fails to match germline, which may point to a read error. The chain uses TRBV20-1 and TRBJ2-1; 8 bases match TRBD2. CDR1 is DFQATT and CDR2 is SNEGSKA in the germline V gene (reference sequence). CDR3 size: 16 residues. The CDR3 is CGAREIGGLERNEQFF. The CDR3 coding sequence is TGCGGTGCTAGAGAAATAGGGGGACTAGAGCGGAATGAGCAGTTCTTC.

This clonotype has a single count. This chain connects TRBV24-1 to TRBJ2-2; D may match TRBD1 or TRBD2 (6 bases each). Trimming pared 5 bases from V and 2 bases from J, leaving 11 bases between. This CDR3 is built from 15 residues. Germline loops: CDR1 KGHDR, CDR2 SFDVKD. CDR3 sequence: CATSGGGLNTGELFF. CDR3 DNA: TGTGCCACCAGTGGAGGGGGGCTTAACACCGGGGAGCTGTTTTTT.

Worth noting for this clonotype: The junction departs from germline at one end; a sequencing error may be responsible. The chain uses TRBV29-1 and TRBJ2-7, with a weak D call TRBD2 (6 bases). In germline, CDR1 is SQVTM, CDR2 ANQGSEA. The CDR3 is made up of 13 amino acids. This CDR3 is CGVEGGRVDEQYF. The CDR3, as DNA: TGCGGCGTTGAAGGAGGGAGAGTCGACGAGCAGTACTTC.

The V call is TRBV20-1, the J call TRBJ1-4; no definite D call. The CDR3 contains 13 residues. The V and J ends lost 6 bases and 0 bases respectively, with 8 bases between them. Germline values: CDR1 DFQATT, CDR2 SNEGSKA (reference sequence). The CDR3: CSARRSTNEKLFF. The DNA of the CDR3 is TGCAGTGCAAGACGATCAACTAATGAAAAACTGTTTTTT.

CDR3 amino acids: CANWDIDYGYTF. CDR3 bases: TGTGCCAACTGGGACATCGACTATGGCTACACCTTC. This chain links TRBV6-6 with TRBJ1-2; D might be TRBD1 (6 bases). Trimming shortened V by 10 bases and J by 3 bases, and 12 bases separated the two germline ends. Germline CDR1 reads MNHNY; CDR2 reads SVGAGI (reference sequence). This CDR3 has 12 residues.

Written as DNA, the CDR3 is TGTGCCAGCAGAAAGACAGGGAGCAATCAGCCCCAGCATTTT. This encodes CASRKTGSNQPQHF. J is TRBJ1-5 and V is TRBV27; 7 bases agree with TRBD1. Germline-derived CDR1 and CDR2 are MNHEY and SMNVEV (reference sequence). V was pared by 6 bases and J by 1 base, with 3 bases of the junction left unmatched. CDR3 length: 14 residues.

The chain is built from TRBV20-1 and TRBJ2-7; D might be TRBD1 or TRBD2, each matching 5 bases. The CDR3 loop spans 14 amino acids. Germline loops: CDR1 DFQATT, CDR2 SNEGSKA (reference sequence). V was shortened by 5 bases and J by 0 bases, with 14 bases between the two germline ends. The CDR3 reads CSALAGFSSYEQYF. For the CDR3, the DNA is TGCAGTGCTCTAGCAGGGTTCAGCTCCTACGAGCAGTACTTC.

As DNA, the CDR3 is TGTGCCAGCTCGACGGGGCAGGGGGCGGATCAGCCCCAGCATTTT. As protein: CASSTGQGADQPQHF. The chain employs TRBV18 and TRBJ1-5; TRBD1 matches at 8 bases. This CDR3 region has 15 residues. The V and J ends lost 6 bases and 5 bases, in that order; junction bases with no gene match: 9. Germline V gene lookup returns CDR1 KGHSH and CDR2 LQKENI.

A few counts support this clonotype. The V and J genes are TRBV6-2 or TRBV6-3 and TRBJ1-2, with 8 bases identical to TRBD1. There are 13 residues in the CDR3. The junction had 7 bases not matched to a gene; V was cut back by 7 bases and J by 6 bases. From germline, CDR1 is MNHEY and CDR2 SVGEGT. In DNA, the CDR3 is TGTGCCAGCACACCAGGGGGCTGGGATGGCTACACCTTC. Translating gives CASTPGGWDGYTF.

The chain carries TRBV20-1 and TRBJ2-3; no clear D gene. V dropped 1 base and J dropped 7 bases, with 6 bases sitting between them. The germline V gene has CDR1 DFQATT and CDR2 SNEGSKA (reference sequence). The CDR3 sequence is 11 residues long. CDR3: CSARGYNTQYF. The CDR3 region has the DNA TGCAGTGCTAGAGGCTATAATACGCAGTATTTT.

The chain uses TRBV7-2 and TRBJ2-7; D is uncertain. Judging by the DNA end, TRBJ2-5 fits better; the J call may be wrong. Germline V gene lookup returns CDR1 SGHTA and CDR2 FQGNSA. CDR3 length: 14 amino acids. The CDR3 loop is CASSLEGSSQTQYF. In DNA, the CDR3 is TGTGCCAGCAGCCTAGAAGGGTCGAGTCAGACCCAGTACTTC.